These 14 T cell receptor beta chains came from one sample sequenced in a study of cytomegalovirus exposure and HLA in healthy donors. The PCR employed 60 Vbeta primers together with 13 Jbeta primers. Only in-frame clones appear in the TCRdb table, and some are missing; sequencing was by immunoSEQ multiplex PCR. Among 140,000 to 150,000 clones, 75% to 90% were seen once, and the ten largest hold about 4.4%. Sequencing used PBMCs. The receptors here all came from a man in his forties in good health and CMV-seronegative.

The rearrangement uses TRBV6-1 and TRBJ1-4; TRBD1 matches at 7 bases. V lost 7 bases and J lost 8; bases outside the gene matches: 7. The CDR3 has 13 amino acids. Germline lookup yields CDR1 MNHNS and CDR2 SASEGT. The CDR3: CASKTGIWEKLFF. In DNA form, the CDR3 reads TGTGCCAGCAAGACAGGGATTTGGGAAAAACTGTTTTTT.

This clone was counted once. CDR3 region: CASSGPPLEQYF. CDR3 sequence (DNA): TGTGCCAGTAGTGGGCCGCCCTTGGAGCAGTACTTC. V usage is TRBV19 and J usage is TRBJ2-7; unclear D gene. CDR3 length equals 12 residues. Germline V gene data show CDR1 as LNHDA and CDR2 as SQIVND (reference sequence). The V gene lost 5 bases and the J gene lost 7 bases, with 12 bases spanning the gap.

The V call is TRBV27, the J call TRBJ2-7; TRBD2 agrees at 11 bases. The V segment lost 6 bases and the J segment 4 bases; nucleotides outside the gene matches: 8. The germline CDR1 and CDR2 sequences are MNHEY and SMNVEV (reference sequence). The CDR3 sequence is 15 residues long. CDR3 sequence: CASSSPGLAVYEQYF. CDR3 sequence (DNA): TGTGCCAGCAGCAGCCCGGGACTAGCGGTATACGAGCAGTACTTC.

The chain joins TRBV5-1 to TRBJ2-3; TRBD2 agrees at 7 bases. The length of the CDR3 is 16 residues. Trimming cost V 0 bases and J 5 bases; bases outside gene matches: 9. Per the germline V gene, CDR1 is SGHRS and CDR2 is YFSETQ. CDR3 sequence reads: CASSLAGGGGQDTQYF. In nucleotides, the CDR3 is TGCGCCAGCAGCTTGGCTGGAGGCGGGGGTCAAGATACGCAGTATTTT.

The rearrangement uses TRBV20-1 and TRBJ2-1; D is undetermined. Deletions cut 5 bases from V and 5 bases from J, with 4 bases between. The CDR3 runs to 10 residues. The germline V gene has CDR1 DFQATT and CDR2 SNEGSKA (reference sequence). The CDR3 is CSASDNEQFF. In DNA, the CDR3 is TGCAGTGCTTCTGACAATGAGCAGTTCTTC.

This chain uses TRBV19 with TRBJ1-4, with 9 bases that match TRBD1. There are 15 residues in the CDR3. V lost 4 bases and J lost 8; bases outside the gene matches: 8. Germline V gene data show CDR1 as LNHDA and CDR2 as SQIVND (reference sequence). The CDR3 nucleotides are TGTGCCAGTAGTACCCCCGGGACAGGGACCGAAAAACTGTTTTTT. Its translation is CASSTPGTGTEKLFF.

This clone was picked up a small number of times. The chain employs TRBV9 and TRBJ2-5, with unresolved D. The V gene lost 0 bases and the J gene lost 2 bases, with 8 bases spanning the gap. Germline V gene lookup returns CDR1 SGDLS and CDR2 YYNGEE. This CDR3 region has 14 residues. CDR3 in amino acids: CASSVDPVQETQYF. CDR3 in DNA: TGTGCCAGCAGCGTAGATCCTGTACAAGAGACCCAGTACTTC.

This chain uses TRBV7-9 with TRBJ1-3; 10 bases match TRBD1. With V trimmed by 0 bases and J by 6 bases, 11 bases remained unmatched. The CDR3 spans 18 residues. Germline CDR1 reads SEHNR; CDR2 reads FQNEAQ (reference sequence). The CDR3 reads CASSLARDRGSGENTIYF. CDR3 DNA: TGTGCCAGCAGCTTAGCCCGGGACAGGGGCTCTGGTGAAAACACCATATATTTT.

The chain links TRBV11-2 to TRBJ1-3, with 9 positions matching TRBD1. CDR1 is SGHAT and CDR2 is FQNNGV in the germline V gene. This CDR3 spans 16 amino acids. Losses at the gene ends were 5 bases for V and 3 bases for J; bases not matched to a gene: 8. CDR3 nucleotides: TGTGCCAGCAGCCTGGGGGTGACAGGGGGTGGAAACACCATATATTTT. Amino acids: CASSLGVTGGGNTIYF.

The chain carries TRBV7-2 and TRBJ1-5; 7 bases are shared with TRBD1. This CDR3 contains 16 residues. V was pared by 5 bases and J by 0 bases, with 7 bases of the junction left unmatched. In germline, CDR1 is SGHTA, CDR2 FQGNSA. CDR3 in DNA: TGTGCCAGCAGCGTCGCGCGACAGGGTAGCAATCAGCCCCAGCATTTT. The encoded protein is CASSVARQGSNQPQHF.

The J gene is TRBJ1-4, the V gene TRBV13, with D unclear. Germline loops: CDR1 PRHDT, CDR2 FYEKMQ (reference sequence). CDR3 length equals 14 residues. Trimming removed 2 bases from V and 4 bases from J, with 8 bases in between. CDR3 loop: CASSLFGVNEKLFF. The CDR3 DNA reads TGTGCCAGCAGCTTATTCGGGGTTAATGAAAAACTGTTTTTT.

In its sample, this clone was seen once. The chain links TRBV11-3 to TRBJ2-5, with a possible D match to TRBD2 (5 bases). The J call may be mistaken, given a closer DNA end match to TRBJ2-7. This CDR3 is built from 16 residues. Germline CDR1 SGHNT, CDR2 YENEEA. CDR3 protein: CASSQSPGSPPYEQYF. The CDR3 DNA reads as TGTGCCAGCAGCCAGAGCCCGGGGTCCCCCCCCTACGAGCAGTACTTC.

This clone occurred once. The chain uses TRBV5-1 and TRBJ1-2; 9 bases agree with TRBD1. V gave up 2 bases and J gave up 8 bases; unmatched junction bases: 4. In germline, CDR1 is SGHRS, CDR2 YFSETQ. CDR3 size: 13 residues. CDR3 amino acids: CASSLGTGSGYTF. In nucleotides, the CDR3 is TGCGCCAGCAGCTTAGGGACAGGGTCGGGCTACACCTTC.

V gene TRBV7-6 combines with J gene TRBJ2-3; 8 positions match TRBD1. V shed 7 bases and J 4 bases; nucleotides not matched to a gene: 10. Looked up from germline, CDR1 is SGHVS and CDR2 is FNYEAQ. CDR3 length: 15 amino acids. The CDR3 sequence: CASTVGQGLSDTQYF. The CDR3 coding sequence is TGTGCCAGCACCGTAGGACAGGGATTATCAGATACGCAGTATTTT.